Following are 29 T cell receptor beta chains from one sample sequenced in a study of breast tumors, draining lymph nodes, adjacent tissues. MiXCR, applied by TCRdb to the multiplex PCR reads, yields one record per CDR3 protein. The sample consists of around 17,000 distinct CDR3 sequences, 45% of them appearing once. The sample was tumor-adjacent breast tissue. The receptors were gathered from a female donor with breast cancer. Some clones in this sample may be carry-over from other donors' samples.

The DNA for the CDR3 is TGCAGCACCCCCGGTGGGTGGACAGATACGCAGTATTTT. It encodes CSTPGGWTDTQYF. The V call is TRBV20-1, the J call TRBJ2-3; D unresolved. The CDR3 covers 13 residues. Germline assignment: CDR1 DFQATT and CDR2 SNEGSKA (reference sequence).

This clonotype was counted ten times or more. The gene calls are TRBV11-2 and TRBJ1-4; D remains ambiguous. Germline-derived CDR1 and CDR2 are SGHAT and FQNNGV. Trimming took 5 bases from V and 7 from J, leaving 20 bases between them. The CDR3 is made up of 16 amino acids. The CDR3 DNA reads TGTGCCAGCAGCCCACTCGAGGCAACGGGATCTGAAAAACTGTTTTTT. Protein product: CASSPLEATGSEKLFF.

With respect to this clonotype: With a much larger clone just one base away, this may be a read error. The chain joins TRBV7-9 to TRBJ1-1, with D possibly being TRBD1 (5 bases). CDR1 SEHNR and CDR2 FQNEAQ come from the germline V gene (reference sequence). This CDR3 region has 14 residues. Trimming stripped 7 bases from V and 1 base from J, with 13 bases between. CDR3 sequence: CASNPGPENTEAFF. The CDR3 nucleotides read TGTGCCAGCAACCCGGGACCCGAGAACACTGAAGCTTTCTTT.

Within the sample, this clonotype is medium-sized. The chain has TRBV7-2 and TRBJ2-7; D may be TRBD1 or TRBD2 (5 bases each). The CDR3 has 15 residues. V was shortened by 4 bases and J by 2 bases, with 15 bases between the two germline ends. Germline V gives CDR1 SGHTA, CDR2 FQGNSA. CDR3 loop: CASSSGAPGPYEQYF. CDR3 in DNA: TGTGCCAGCAGCTCCGGGGCCCCGGGCCCCTACGAGCAGTACTTC.

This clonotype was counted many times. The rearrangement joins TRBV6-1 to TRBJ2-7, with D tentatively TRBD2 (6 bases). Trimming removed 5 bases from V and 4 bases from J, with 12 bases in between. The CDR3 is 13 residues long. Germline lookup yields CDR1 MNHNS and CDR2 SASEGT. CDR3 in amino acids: CASSHRRGYEQYF. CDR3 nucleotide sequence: TGTGCCAGCAGTCATCGGAGGGGTTACGAGCAGTACTTC.

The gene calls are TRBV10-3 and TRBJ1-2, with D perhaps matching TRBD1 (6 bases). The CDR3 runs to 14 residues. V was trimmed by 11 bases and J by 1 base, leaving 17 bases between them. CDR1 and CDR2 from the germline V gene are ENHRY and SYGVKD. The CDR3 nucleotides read TGTGCCGCCTCCGATAGGGGGGGTAACTATGGCTACACCTTC. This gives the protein CAASDRGGNYGYTF.

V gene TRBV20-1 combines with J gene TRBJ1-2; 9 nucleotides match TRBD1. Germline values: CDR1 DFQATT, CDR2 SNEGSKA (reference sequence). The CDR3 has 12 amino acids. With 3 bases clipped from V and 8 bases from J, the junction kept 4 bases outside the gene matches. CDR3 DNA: TGCAGTGCTAGGACAGGGGGGGGCGGCTACACCTTC. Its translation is CSARTGGGGYTF.

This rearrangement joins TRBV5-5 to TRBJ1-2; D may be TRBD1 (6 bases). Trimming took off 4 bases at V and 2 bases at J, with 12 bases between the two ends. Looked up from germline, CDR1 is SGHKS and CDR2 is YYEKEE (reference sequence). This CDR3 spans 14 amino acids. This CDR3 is CASSPRGANYGYTF. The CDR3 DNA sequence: TGTGCCAGCAGCCCCCGGGGGGCCAACTATGGCTACACCTTC.

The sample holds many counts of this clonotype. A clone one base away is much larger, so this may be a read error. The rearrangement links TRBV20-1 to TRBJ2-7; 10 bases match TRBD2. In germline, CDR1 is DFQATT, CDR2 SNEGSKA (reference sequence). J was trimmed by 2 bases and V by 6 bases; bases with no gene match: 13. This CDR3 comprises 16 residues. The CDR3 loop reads CSATGLAGVTAYEQYF. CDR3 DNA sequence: TGCAGTGCGACGGGGCTAGCGGGAGTAACTGCCTACGAGCAGTACTTC.

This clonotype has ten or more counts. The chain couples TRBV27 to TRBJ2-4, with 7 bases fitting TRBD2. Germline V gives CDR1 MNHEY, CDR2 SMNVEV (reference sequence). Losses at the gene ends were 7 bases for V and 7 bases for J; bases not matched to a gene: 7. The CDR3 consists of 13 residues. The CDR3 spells CASKTGGVNIQYF. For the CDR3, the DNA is TGTGCCAGCAAAACGGGAGGCGTGAACATTCAGTACTTC.

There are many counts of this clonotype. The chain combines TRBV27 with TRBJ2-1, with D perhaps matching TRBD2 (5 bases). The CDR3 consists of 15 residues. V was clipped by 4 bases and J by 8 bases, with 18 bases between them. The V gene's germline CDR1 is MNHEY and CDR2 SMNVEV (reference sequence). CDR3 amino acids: CASSSPGGRADEQFF. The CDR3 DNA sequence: TGTGCCAGCAGTTCCCCGGGCGGTAGAGCGGATGAGCAGTTCTTC.

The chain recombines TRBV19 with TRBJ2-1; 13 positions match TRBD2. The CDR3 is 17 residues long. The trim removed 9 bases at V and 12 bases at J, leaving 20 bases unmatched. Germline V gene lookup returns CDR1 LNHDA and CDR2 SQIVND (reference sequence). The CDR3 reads CASGTSGVGTSYDGQFF. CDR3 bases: TGTGCCAGCGGGACTAGCGGGGTAGGGACCTCCTACGATGGGCAGTTCTTC.

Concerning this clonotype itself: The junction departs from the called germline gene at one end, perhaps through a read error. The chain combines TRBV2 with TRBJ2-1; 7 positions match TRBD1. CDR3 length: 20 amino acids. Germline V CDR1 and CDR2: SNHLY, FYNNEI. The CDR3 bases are TGTGCCAGCAGTGTGGACAGCAGCTCCTCGACAGGGACAGCCTATAATGAGCAGTTCTTC. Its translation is CASSVDSSSSTGTAYNEQFF.

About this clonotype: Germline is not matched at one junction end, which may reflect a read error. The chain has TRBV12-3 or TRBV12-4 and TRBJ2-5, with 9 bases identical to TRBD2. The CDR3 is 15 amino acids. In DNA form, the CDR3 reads TGTGCCAGCAACCAAGCGGGGGGCCGGGGAGAGACACAGTACTTC. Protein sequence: CASNQAGGRGETQYF.

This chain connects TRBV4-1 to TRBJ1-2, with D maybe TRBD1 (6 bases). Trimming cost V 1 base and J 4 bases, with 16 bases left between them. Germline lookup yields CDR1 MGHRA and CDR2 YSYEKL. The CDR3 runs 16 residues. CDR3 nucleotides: TGCGCCAGCAGCCAAGGGCCCACTACAGGGAGCTATGGCTACACCTTC. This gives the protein CASSQGPTTGSYGYTF.

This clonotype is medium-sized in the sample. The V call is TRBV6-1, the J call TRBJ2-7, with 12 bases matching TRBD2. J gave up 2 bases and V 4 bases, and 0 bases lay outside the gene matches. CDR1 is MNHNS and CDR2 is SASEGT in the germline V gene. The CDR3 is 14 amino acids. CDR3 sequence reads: CASSASGRAYEQYF. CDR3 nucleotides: TGTGCCAGCAGTGCTAGCGGGAGGGCCTACGAGCAGTACTTC.

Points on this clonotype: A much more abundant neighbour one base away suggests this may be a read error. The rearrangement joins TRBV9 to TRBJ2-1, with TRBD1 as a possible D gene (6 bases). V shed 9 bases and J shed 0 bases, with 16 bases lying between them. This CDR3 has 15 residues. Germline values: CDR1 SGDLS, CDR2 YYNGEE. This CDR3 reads CANSPGTNSYNEQFF. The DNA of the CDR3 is TGTGCCAACAGTCCCGGGACAAACTCCTACAATGAGCAGTTCTTC.

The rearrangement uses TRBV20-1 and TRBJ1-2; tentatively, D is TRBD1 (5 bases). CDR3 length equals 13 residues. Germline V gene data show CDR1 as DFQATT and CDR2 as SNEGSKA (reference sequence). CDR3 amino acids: CRHKGGVNYGYTF. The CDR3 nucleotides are TGCAGGCACAAGGGAGGGGTTAACTATGGCTACACCTTC.

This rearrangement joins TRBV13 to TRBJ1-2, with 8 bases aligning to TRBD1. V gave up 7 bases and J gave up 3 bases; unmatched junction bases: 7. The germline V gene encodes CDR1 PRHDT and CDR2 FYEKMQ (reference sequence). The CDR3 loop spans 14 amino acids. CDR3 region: CASNGLTGDYGYTF. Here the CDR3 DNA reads TGTGCCAGCAACGGATTGACAGGGGACTATGGCTACACCTTC.

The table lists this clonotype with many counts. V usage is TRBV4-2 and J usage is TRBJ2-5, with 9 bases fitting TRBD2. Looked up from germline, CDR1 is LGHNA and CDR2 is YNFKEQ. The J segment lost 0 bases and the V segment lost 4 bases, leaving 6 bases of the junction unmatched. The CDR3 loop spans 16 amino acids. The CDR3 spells CASSPRASGDQETQYF. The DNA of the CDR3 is TGTGCCAGCAGCCCCCGCGCTAGCGGGGACCAAGAGACCCAGTACTTC.

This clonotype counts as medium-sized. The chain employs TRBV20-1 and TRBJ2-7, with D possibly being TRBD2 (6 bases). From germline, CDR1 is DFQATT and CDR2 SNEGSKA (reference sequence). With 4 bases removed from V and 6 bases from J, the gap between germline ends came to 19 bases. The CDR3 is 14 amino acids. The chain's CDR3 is CSAIAGTLRGEQYF. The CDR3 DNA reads TGCAGTGCTATTGCGGGGACCCTGCGGGGCGAGCAGTACTTC.

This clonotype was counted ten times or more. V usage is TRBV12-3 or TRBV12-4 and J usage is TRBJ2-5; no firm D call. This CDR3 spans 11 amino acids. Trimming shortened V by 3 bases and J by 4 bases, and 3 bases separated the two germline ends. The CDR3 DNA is TGTGCCAGCAGTTTTGGAGAGACCCAGTACTTC. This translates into CASSFGETQYF.

The CDR3 is CASSRRASAEQYF. In DNA, the CDR3 is TGTGCCAGCAGCCGCAGGGCTAGCGCGGAGCAGTACTTC. The chain has TRBV11-3 and TRBJ2-7; the D gene is possibly TRBD2 (6 bases). This CDR3 contains 13 residues. The germline CDR1 and CDR2 sequences are SGHNT and YENEEA. V was trimmed by 5 bases and J by 7 bases, leaving 15 bases between them.

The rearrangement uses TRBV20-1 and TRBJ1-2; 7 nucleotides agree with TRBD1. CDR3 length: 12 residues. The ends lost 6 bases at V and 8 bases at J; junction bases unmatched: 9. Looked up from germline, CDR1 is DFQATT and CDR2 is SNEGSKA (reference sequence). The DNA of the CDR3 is TGCAGTGCCGATGGGGACAGTTACGGCTACACCTTC. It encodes CSADGDSYGYTF.

This chain's CDR3 is CAISEGELFF. In nucleotides, the CDR3 is TGTGCCATCAGTGAAGGGGAGCTGTTTTTT. The chain links TRBV10-3 to TRBJ2-2; D is ambiguous. This CDR3 contains 10 residues. Germline V gene sequence: CDR1 ENHRY, CDR2 SYGVKD. Trimming removed 3 bases from V and 8 bases from J, with 1 base in between.

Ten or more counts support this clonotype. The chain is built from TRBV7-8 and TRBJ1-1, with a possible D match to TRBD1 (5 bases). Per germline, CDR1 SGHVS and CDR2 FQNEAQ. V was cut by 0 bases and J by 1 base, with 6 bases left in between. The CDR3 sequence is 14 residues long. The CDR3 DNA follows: TGTGCCAGCAGCTTAGCCAGGGAGAACACTGAAGCTTTCTTT. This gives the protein CASSLARENTEAFF.

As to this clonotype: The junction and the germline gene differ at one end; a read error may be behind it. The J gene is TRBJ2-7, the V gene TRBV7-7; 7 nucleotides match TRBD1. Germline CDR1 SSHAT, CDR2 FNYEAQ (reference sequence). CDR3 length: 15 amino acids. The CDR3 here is CASSLGTGANYEQYF. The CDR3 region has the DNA TGTGCTAGCAGCTTAGGCACAGGGGCCAACTACGAGCAGTACTTC.

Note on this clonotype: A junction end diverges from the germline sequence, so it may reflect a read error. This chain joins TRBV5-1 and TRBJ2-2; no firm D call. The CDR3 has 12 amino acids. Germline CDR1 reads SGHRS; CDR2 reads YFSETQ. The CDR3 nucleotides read TGTGCCAGCAGCGCCGCCACCGGGGAGCTGTTTTTT. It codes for CASSAATGELFF.

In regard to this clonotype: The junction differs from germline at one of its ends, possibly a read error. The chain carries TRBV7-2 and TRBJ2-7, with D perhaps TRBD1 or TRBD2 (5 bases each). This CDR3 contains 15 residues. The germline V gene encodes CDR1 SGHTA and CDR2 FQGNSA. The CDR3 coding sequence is TGTGCCAGCAGCTCAGCAGGGAAGAGCTCCTACGAGCGGCACTTC. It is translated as CASSSAGKSSYERHF.